This T cell receptor (beta chain) was recovered during a study of human T cells and chemical hapten exposure. TCRdb ran MiXCR on the RACE reads and lists one entry per CDR3 protein. The sample lists about 190,000 distinct CDR3 sequences; around 25% were seen once. There are 15 residues in the CDR3. The junction had 5 bases not matched to a gene; V was cut back by 4 bases and J by 5 bases. CDR1 and CDR2 (germline): MGHRA, YSYEKL. Time point described: patch test 3, about 24 weeks after DPC sensitization. Stated treatment: therapeutic diphenylcyclopropenone sensitization with weekly scalp DPC. This sequence originates from a woman between 40 and 55 years old with alopecia areata. Some clones in this sample may be carry-over from other donors' samples. The V and J genes are TRBV4-1 and TRBJ2-3; 11 bases are a match to TRBD1. Sequences were derived from whole blood, sampled in connection with sensitization to the hapten diphenylcyclopropenone (DPC). CDR3 amino acids: CASSLGQGAGDTQYF. DNA of the CDR3: TGCGCCAGCAGCCTCGGACAGGGGGCTGGAGATACGCAGTATTTT.